These T cell receptor beta chains were read from a single sample in a study of CD8 T cells in Susac syndrome. Each CDR3 protein gets one entry after TCRdb re-called the immunoSEQ multiplex PCR reads with MiXCR. The data contain a few hundred thousand distinct CDR3 sequences, about 92% of them singletons. The sample taken for sequencing was CD4+ T cells from PBMCs. The origin of the receptors is a human donor with multiple sclerosis. CDR3s include the opening cysteine and the closing phenylalanine or tryptophan. D genes are given only for firm matches. Clone size appears in some rows only: once, few, many, or a class for an expanded clone.

>NA|TRBJ2-1|NA|TRBV7-3|14
CASSLGGRVNEQFF
TGTGCCAGCAGCTTGGGGGGCCGGGTTAATGAGCAGTTCTTC
>NA|TRBJ1-1|once|TRBV20-1|12
CSAKVMNTEAFF
TGCAGTGCTAAAGTGATGAACACTGAAGCTTTCTTT
>NA|TRBJ2-1|NA|TRBV20-1|13
CSAREGPYNEQFF
TGCAGTGCTAGGGAGGGTCCCTACAATGAGCAGTTCTTC
>TRBD2|TRBJ2-1|NA|TRBV20-1|15
CSARDSSGAKNEQFF
TGCAGTGCTAGAGATTCCAGCGGGGCTAAGAATGAGCAGTTCTTC
>NA|TRBJ2-1|NA|TRBV3-1|17
CASSPGVARSSYNEQFF
TGTGCCAGCAGCCCCGGGGTAGCGCGCAGCTCCTACAATGAGCAGTTCTTC
>NA|TRBJ1-5|NA|TRBV7-3|13
CASSDGALQPQHF
TGTGCCAGCAGCGATGGGGCACTTCAGCCCCAGCATTTT
>NA|TRBJ1-2|NA|TRBV25-1|15
CASSEPSNANYGYTF
TGTGCCAGCAGTGAACCCTCCAACGCGAACTATGGCTACACCTTC
>TRBD2|TRBJ2-1|NA|TRBV5-1|16
CASSLLTSGRVNEQFF
TGCGCCAGCAGCTTGCTTACTAGCGGGAGGGTGAATGAGCAGTTCTTC
>TRBD1|TRBJ2-7|NA|TRBV19|13
CASSMDRRTEQYF
TGTGCCAGTAGTATGGACAGGCGGACGGAGCAGTACTTC
>TRBD1|TRBJ2-2|NA|TRBV15|16
CATSREDRVGTGELFF
TGTGCCACCAGCAGAGAAGACAGGGTCGGGACCGGGGAGCTGTTTTTT
>NA|TRBJ2-7|few|TRBV29-1|12
CSVARQGDEQYF
TGCAGCGTTGCTCGCCAGGGCGACGAGCAGTACTTC
>NA|TRBJ2-7|NA|TRBV7-2|16
CASTLSPGQLSREQYF
TGTGCCAGCACCCTGTCCCCGGGACAACTTTCGCGGGAGCAGTACTTC
>NA|TRBJ2-1|NA|TRBV7-3|13
CASSLRGGNEQFF
TGTGCCAGCAGCTTACGTGGTGGCAATGAGCAGTTCTTC
>TRBD1|TRBJ2-7|NA|TRBV5-6|14
CASSSWTGGGEQYF
TGTGCCAGCAGCTCCTGGACAGGGGGCGGCGAGCAGTACTTC
>TRBD2|TRBJ2-1|NA|TRBV29-1|14
CSAHGGAGYNEQFF
TGCAGCGCCCACGGGGGGGCCGGTTACAATGAGCAGTTCTTC
>NA|TRBJ2-7|NA|TRBV9|14
CASSAHFQGTEQYF
TGTGCCAGCAGCGCACACTTCCAGGGGACCGAGCAGTACTTC
>NA|TRBJ1-1|NA|TRBV6-2/TRBV6-3|14
CASSYGRGDTEAFF
TGTGCCAGCAGTTACGGCAGAGGGGACACTGAAGCTTTCTTT
>NA|TRBJ2-6|NA|TRBV5-1|17
CASSLGSSSSGANVLTF
TGCGCCAGCAGCCTGGGATCAAGCAGCTCTGGGGCCAACGTCCTGACTTTC
>NA|TRBJ2-2|NA|TRBV5-1|16
CASSLELIVNTGELFF
TGCGCCAGCAGCCTCGAACTGATAGTTAACACCGGGGAGCTGTTTTTT
>NA|TRBJ2-7|NA|TRBV25-1|16
CASSESGVTATYEQYF
TGTGCCAGCAGTGAAAGTGGCGTGACCGCGACCTACGAGCAGTACTTC
>TRBD1|TRBJ1-6|NA|TRBV3-1|14
CASSHMTGYSPLHF
TGTGCCAGCAGCCATATGACAGGGTATTCACCCCTCCACTTT
>TRBD2|TRBJ2-5|NA|TRBV7-2|19
CASSSLPSGTSGRKETQYF
TGTGCCAGCAGCTCTCTCCCATCCGGGACTAGCGGGAGGAAAGAGACCCAGTACTTC
>NA|TRBJ1-1|NA|TRBV20-1|14
CSAFLGQGGTEAFF
TGCAGTGCATTCTTGGGGCAGGGAGGGACTGAAGCTTTCTTT
>TRBD2|TRBJ2-2|NA|TRBV9|16
CASSAKGRESTGELFF
TGTGCCAGCAGCGCTAAGGGGAGGGAATCGACCGGGGAGCTGTTTTTT
>NA|TRBJ2-7|few|TRBV6-1|11
CASSVRYEQYF
TGTGCCAGCAGTGTGCGTTACGAGCAGTACTTC
>NA|TRBJ1-1|NA|TRBV4-3|14
CASSQAGRLAEAFF
TGCGCCAGCAGCCAAGCTGGGAGGTTGGCTGAAGCTTTCTTT
>NA|TRBJ1-6|NA|TRBV5-6|16
CASSLAAVSYNSPLHF
TGTGCCAGCAGCTTGGCGGCGGTCTCCTATAATTCACCCCTCCACTTT
>NA|TRBJ1-6|NA|TRBV12-3/TRBV12-4|14
CASSLSSRTSPLHF
TGTGCCAGCAGTTTATCCTCCCGGACTTCACCCCTCCACTTT
>NA|TRBJ1-3|NA|TRBV20-1|14
CSGSDRSSGNTIYF
TGCAGTGGTAGCGACAGGAGCTCTGGAAACACCATATATTTT
>TRBD2|TRBJ2-7|NA|TRBV20-1|14
CSARVAGGAFEQYF
TGCAGTGCTAGGGTAGCGGGAGGAGCTTTCGAGCAGTACTTC
>TRBD2|TRBJ2-1|NA|TRBV2|16
CASNRLAGAKTGEQFF
TGTGCCAGCAACCGACTAGCGGGAGCCAAGACGGGTGAGCAGTTCTTC
>NA|TRBJ2-7|NA|TRBV11-2|15
CASSQMQGRRYEQYF
TGTGCCAGCAGCCAAATGCAGGGGAGGAGATACGAGCAGTACTTC
>NA|TRBJ1-5|NA|TRBV6-6|16
CASSYDGAVGNQPQHF
TGTGCCAGCAGTTACGACGGGGCGGTCGGCAATCAGCCCCAGCATTTT
>NA|TRBJ1-1|NA|TRBV9|14
CASSVEGGLAEAFF
TGTGCCAGCAGCGTAGAAGGGGGACTTGCTGAAGCTTTCTTT
>TRBD2|TRBJ2-1|NA|TRBV19|15
CASSIILAAYNEQFF
TGTGCCAGTAGTATCATCCTAGCGGCCTACAATGAGCAGTTCTTC
>NA|TRBJ2-7|NA|TRBV5-1|14
CASSSSGTPYEQYF
TGCGCCAGCAGCAGTAGCGGCACTCCCTACGAGCAGTACTTC
>NA|TRBJ2-1|NA|TRBV20-1|14
CSAGGRSDDNEQFF
TGCAGTGCTGGGGGACGGAGCGACGACAATGAGCAGTTCTTC